The clone carrying this TCR beta chain was counted a few times. Its matching antigen is unknown. Primers used in a second PCR of about 7 to 12 cycles were a sample-barcoded 5' primer and a J-beta primer mix. A single record per CDR3 protein comes from TCRdb applying MiXCR to the 5' RACE reads. The profile shows 550,000 to 650,000 distinct CDR3 sequences, roughly a quarter of them singletons. This entry comes from a study of blood T cells in healthy people across ages. The junction had 4 bases not matched to a gene; V was cut back by 5 bases and J by 2 bases. Per germline, CDR1 SGHTA and CDR2 FQGNSA. The CDR3 contains 15 residues. Study-wide findings and caveats: Researchers deemed the diversity estimates from one million T cells underestimates.

These sequences were also reported in another study, on T cells of mothers and their children.

Sequencing was carried out using blood. The chain uses TRBV7-2 and TRBJ1-5; 9 positions agree with TRBD1. The clonotype was recovered from a boy younger than 10 in good health. The CDR3: CASSAGQGGNQPQHF. In nucleotides, the CDR3 is TGTGCCAGCAGCGCGGGACAGGGTGGCAATCAGCCCCAGCATTTT.